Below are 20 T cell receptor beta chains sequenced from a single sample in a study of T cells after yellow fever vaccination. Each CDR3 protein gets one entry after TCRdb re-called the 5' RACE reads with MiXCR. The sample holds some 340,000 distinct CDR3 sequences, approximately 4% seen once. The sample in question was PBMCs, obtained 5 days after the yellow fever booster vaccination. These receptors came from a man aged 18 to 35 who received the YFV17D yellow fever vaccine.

For the CDR3, the DNA is TGTGCCAGCAGCCTCCGACCCCAACGGGCAGGGGCGAACTCCTACAATGAGCAGTTCTTC. Amino acid sequence: CASSLRPQRAGANSYNEQFF. The genes are TRBV14 and TRBJ2-1; possible D gene TRBD1, 6 bases. The V gene lost 4 bases and the J gene lost 0 bases, with 25 bases spanning the gap. Germline V gene sequence: CDR1 SGHDN, CDR2 FVKESK. The CDR3 is 20 amino acids.

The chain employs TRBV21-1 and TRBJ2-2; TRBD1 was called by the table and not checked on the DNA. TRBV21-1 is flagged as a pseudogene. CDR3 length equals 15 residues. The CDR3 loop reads CASSAPWGYTGELFF. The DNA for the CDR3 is TGTGCCAGCAGCGCCCCGTGGGGGTACACCGGGGAGCTGTTTTTT.

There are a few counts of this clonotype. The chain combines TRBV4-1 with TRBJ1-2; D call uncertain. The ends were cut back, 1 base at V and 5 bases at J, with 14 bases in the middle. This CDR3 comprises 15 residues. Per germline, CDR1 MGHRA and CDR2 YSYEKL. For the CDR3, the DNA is TGCGCCAGCAGCCAAGCGGTGGGGATGTTTTATGGCTACACCTTC. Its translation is CASSQAVGMFYGYTF.

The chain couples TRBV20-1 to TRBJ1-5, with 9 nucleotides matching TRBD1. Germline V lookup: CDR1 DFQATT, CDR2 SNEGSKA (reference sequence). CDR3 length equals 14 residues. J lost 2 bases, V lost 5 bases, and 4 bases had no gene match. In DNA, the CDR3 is TGCAGTGCTCAACAGGGGGCCGGCAATCAGCCCCAGCATTTT. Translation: CSAQQGAGNQPQHF.

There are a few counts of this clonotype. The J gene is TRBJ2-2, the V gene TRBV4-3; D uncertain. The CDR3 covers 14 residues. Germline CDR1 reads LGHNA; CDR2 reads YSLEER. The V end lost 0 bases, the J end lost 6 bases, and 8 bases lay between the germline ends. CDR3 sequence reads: CASSQDTSPGELFF. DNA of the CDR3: TGCGCCAGCAGCCAAGATACATCCCCCGGGGAGCTGTTTTTT.

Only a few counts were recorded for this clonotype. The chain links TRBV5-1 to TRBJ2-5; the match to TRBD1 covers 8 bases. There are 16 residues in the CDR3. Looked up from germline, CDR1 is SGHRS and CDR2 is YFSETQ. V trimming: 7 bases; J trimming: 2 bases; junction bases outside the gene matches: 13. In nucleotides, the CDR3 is TGCGCCAGCGCGCCCTCGACCGGGACAGGACAAGAGACCCAGTACTTC. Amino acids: CASAPSTGTGQETQYF.

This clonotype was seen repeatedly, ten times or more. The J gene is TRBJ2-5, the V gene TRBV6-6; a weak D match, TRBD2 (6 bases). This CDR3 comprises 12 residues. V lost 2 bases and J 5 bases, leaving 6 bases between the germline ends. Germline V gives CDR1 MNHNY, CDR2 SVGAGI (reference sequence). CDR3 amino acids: CASSYGGETQYF. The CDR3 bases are TGTGCCAGCAGTTACGGAGGGGAGACCCAGTACTTC.

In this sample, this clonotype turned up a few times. The chain's CDR3 is CAISQDSANTGELFF. CDR3 nucleotide sequence: TGTGCCATCAGTCAGGATTCAGCGAACACCGGGGAGCTGTTTTTT. The rearrangement uses TRBV10-3 and TRBJ2-2; D is unresolved. Germline-derived CDR1 and CDR2 are ENHRY and SYGVKD. V lost 5 bases and J lost 0, with 10 bases in between. The CDR3 is made up of 15 amino acids.

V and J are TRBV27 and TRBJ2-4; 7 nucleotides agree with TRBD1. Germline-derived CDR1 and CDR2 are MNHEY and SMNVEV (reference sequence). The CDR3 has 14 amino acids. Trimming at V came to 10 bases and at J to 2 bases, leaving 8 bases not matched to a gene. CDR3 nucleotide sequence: TGTGCCAACCAAACAGGGGAGACCAAAAACATTCAGTACTTC. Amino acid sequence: CANQTGETKNIQYF.

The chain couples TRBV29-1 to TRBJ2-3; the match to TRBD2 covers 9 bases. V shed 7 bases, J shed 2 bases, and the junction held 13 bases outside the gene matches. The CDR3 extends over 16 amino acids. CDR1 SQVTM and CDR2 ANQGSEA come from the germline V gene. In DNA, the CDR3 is TGCAGCGCCTACCCTCATCTAGCGGGGCCCACAGATACGCAGTATTTT. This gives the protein CSAYPHLAGPTDTQYF.

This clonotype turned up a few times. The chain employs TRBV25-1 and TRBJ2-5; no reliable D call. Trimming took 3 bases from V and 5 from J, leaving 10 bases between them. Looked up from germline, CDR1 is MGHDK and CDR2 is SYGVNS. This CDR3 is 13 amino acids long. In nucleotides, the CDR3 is TGTGCCAGCAGTGACGTCCCGCGGGAGACCCAGTACTTC. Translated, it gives CASSDVPRETQYF.

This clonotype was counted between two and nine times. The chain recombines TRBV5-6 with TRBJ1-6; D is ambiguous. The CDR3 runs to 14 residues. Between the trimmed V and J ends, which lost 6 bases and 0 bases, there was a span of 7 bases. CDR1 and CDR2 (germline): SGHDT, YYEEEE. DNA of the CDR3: TGTGCCAGCAATTTCGGCTCCTATAATTCACCCCTCCACTTT. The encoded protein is CASNFGSYNSPLHF. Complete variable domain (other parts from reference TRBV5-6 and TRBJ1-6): DAGVTQSPTHLIKTRGQQVTLRCSPKSGHDTVSWYQQALGQGPQFIFQYYEEEERQRGNFPDRFSGHQFPNYSSELNVNALLLGDSALYLCASNFGSYNSPLHFGNGTRLTVT.

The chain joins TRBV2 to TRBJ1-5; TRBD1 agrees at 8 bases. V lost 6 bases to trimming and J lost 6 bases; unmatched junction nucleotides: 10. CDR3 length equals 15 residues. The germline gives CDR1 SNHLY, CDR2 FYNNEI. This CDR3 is CASSLGTGGPQPQHF. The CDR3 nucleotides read TGTGCCAGCAGCCTCGGGACAGGCGGGCCTCAGCCCCAGCATTTT.

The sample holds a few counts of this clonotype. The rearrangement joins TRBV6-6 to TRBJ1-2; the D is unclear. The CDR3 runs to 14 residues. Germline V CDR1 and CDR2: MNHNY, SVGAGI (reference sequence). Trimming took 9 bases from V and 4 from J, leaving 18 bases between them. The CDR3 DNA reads TGTGCCAGTTCTGATGGTGGTTCCGCCTATGGCTACACCTTC. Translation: CASSDGGSAYGYTF.

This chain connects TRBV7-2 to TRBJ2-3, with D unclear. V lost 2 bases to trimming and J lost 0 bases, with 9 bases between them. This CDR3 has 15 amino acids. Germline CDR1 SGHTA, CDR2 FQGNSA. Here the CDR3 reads CASSLRSSSTDTQYF. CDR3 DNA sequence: TGTGCCAGCAGCTTAAGGAGTTCTAGCACAGATACGCAGTATTTT.

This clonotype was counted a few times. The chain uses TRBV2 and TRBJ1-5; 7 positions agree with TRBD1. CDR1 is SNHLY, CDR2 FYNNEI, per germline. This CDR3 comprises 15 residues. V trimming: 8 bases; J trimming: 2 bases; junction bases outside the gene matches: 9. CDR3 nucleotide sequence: TGTGCCAGCGTTGAGGGGGCGAGGCGCAATCAGCCCCAGCATTTT. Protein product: CASVEGARRNQPQHF.

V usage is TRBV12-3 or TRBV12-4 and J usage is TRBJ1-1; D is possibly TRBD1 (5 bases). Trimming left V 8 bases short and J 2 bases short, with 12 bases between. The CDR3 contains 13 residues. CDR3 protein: CASGSGSNTEAFF. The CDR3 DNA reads TGTGCCAGCGGATCAGGGAGTAACACTGAAGCTTTCTTT.

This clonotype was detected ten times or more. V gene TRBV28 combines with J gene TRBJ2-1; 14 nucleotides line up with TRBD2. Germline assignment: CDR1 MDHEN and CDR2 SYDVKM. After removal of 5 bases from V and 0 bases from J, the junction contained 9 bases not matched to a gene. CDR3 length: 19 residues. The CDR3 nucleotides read TGTGCCAGCAGTCCCTGGACTAGCGGGGGGCCCAGCTCCTACAATGAGCAGTTCTTC. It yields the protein CASSPWTSGGPSSYNEQFF. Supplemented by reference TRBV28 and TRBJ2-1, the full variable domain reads DVKVTQSSRYLVKRTGEKVFLECVQDMDHENMFWYRQDPGLGLRLIYFSYDVKMKEKGDIPEGYSVSREKKERFSLILESASTNQTSMYLCASSPWTSGGPSSYNEQFFGPGTRLTVL.

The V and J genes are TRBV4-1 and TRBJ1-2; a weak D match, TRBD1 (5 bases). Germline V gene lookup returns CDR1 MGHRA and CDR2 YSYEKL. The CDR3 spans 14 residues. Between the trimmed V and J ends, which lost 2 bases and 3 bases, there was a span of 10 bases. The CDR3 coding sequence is TGCGCCAGCAGCCAACAGGGTGGCGACTATGGCTACACCTTC. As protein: CASSQQGGDYGYTF.

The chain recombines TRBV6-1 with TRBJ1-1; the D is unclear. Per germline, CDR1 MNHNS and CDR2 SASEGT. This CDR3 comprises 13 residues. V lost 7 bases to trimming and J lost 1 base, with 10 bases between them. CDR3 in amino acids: CASTLTGNTEAFF. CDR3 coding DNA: TGTGCCAGCACCTTGACGGGGAACACTGAAGCTTTCTTT.